This T cell receptor (beta chain) came from a study of T-cell memory formation after mild COVID-19. Study outcomes and limitations: Contracting CD8+ clones were enriched in EMRA, CD4+ mainly in CM and EM.

In germline, CDR1 is LGHDT, CDR2 YNNKEL (reference sequence). V was trimmed by 1 base and J by 4 bases, leaving 17 bases between them. The CDR3 extends over 17 amino acids. TCRdb reprocessed the 5' RACE reads via MiXCR and lists one record per CDR3 protein. The table has 15,000 to 20,000 distinct CDR3 sequences, around 25% seen once. This clonotype occurred many times. As yet, its antigen is unknown. This clonotype originated in a man aged 18 to 29 who had mild COVID-19 (a few samples of this study predate the infection). Cell type and time point are not known. The specimen sequenced was PBMCs or a T cell subset sorted from them (not recorded which). The chain links TRBV3-1 to TRBJ1-5; unclear D gene. As DNA, the CDR3 is TGTGCCAGCAGCCAAGGCTTTAGGGCCCCCCTTAATCAGCCCCAGCATTTT. It codes for CASSQGFRAPLNQPQHF. The complete variable domain, with remaining parts taken from reference TRBV3-1 and TRBJ1-5, reads DTAVSQTPKYLVTQMGNDKSIKCEQNLGHDTMYWYKQDSKKFLKIMFSYNNKELIINETVPNRFSPKSPDKAHLNLHINSLELGDSAVYFCASSQGFRAPLNQPQHFGDGTRLSIL.